The next 31 T cell receptor beta chains were all read from a single sample in a study of T cells after somatic rescue of genetic block. Method: immunoSEQ multiplex PCR; TCRdb's copy keeps in-frame clones and lacks some. Of tens of thousands of clones detected, around 90% appear once; the ten largest clones hold around 3%. The specimen sequenced was peripheral blood mononuclear cells (PBMCs). The receptors were sampled from a man in his forties or fifties.

V and J are TRBV7-9 and TRBJ1-5, with unresolved D. CDR3 length: 14 amino acids. Trimming took 1 base from V and 0 from J, leaving 4 bases between them. The V gene's germline CDR1 is SEHNR and CDR2 FQNEAQ (reference sequence). The CDR3 reads CASSLGPSNQPQHF. DNA of the CDR3: TGTGCCAGCAGCTTAGGCCCTAGCAATCAGCCCCAGCATTTT.

The chain joins TRBV5-1 to TRBJ2-7; 8 positions agree with TRBD2. The CDR3 sequence is 15 residues long. Trimming removed 5 bases from V and 0 bases from J; junction bases left unmatched: 7. Germline V CDR1 and CDR2: SGHRS, YFSETQ. CDR3 sequence reads: CASRVSGGSSYEQYF. The DNA for the CDR3 is TGCGCCAGCAGGGTCAGCGGGGGCAGCTCCTACGAGCAGTACTTC.

This clone has just one count. The gene calls are TRBV13 and TRBJ2-7; possible D gene TRBD1, 5 bases. Germline V lookup: CDR1 PRHDT, CDR2 FYEKMQ (reference sequence). The CDR3 extends over 16 amino acids. V was trimmed by 2 bases and J by 1 base, leaving 15 bases between them. The CDR3 coding sequence is TGTGCCAGCAGCTTAACGCTGACAGCCTTTTCCTACGAGCAGTACTTC. It translates to CASSLTLTAFSYEQYF.

This sequence joins TRBV10-3 and TRBJ2-5; TRBD1 aligns across 7 bases. Per germline, CDR1 ENHRY and CDR2 SYGVKD. The junction had 10 bases not matched to a gene; V was cut back by 10 bases and J by 5 bases. The CDR3 contains 13 residues. CDR3: CATRGDSSETQYF. In DNA, the CDR3 is TGTGCCACACGTGGGGACAGTTCGGAGACCCAGTACTTC.

This clone was counted only a few times. This chain joins TRBV27 and TRBJ1-5, with 7 positions matching TRBD1. CDR1 is MNHEY and CDR2 is SMNVEV in the germline V gene (reference sequence). The CDR3 contains 17 residues. V lost 6 bases to trimming and J lost 5 bases; unmatched junction nucleotides: 16. In DNA, the CDR3 is TGTGCCAGCAGAATTACCTACAGCCGACAGGGCGATCAGCCCCAGCATTTT. Amino acids: CASRITYSRQGDQPQHF.

The chain has TRBV6-5 and TRBJ1-4; 8 bases are a match to TRBD1. The CDR3 is 16 amino acids. The ends lost 2 bases at V and 7 bases at J; junction bases unmatched: 9. CDR1 is MNHEY, CDR2 SVGAGI, per germline. The CDR3 DNA sequence: TGTGCCAGCAGTTACGCAGGGACAGGATTAGCTGAAAAACTGTTTTTT. Translating gives CASSYAGTGLAEKLFF.

This rearrangement joins TRBV5-4 to TRBJ2-7, with 7 bases fitting TRBD1. From germline, CDR1 is SGHNT and CDR2 YYREEE (reference sequence). The CDR3 spans 17 residues. The V and J ends lost 0 bases and 1 base, in that order; junction bases with no gene match: 10. The CDR3: CASSLVPGGPVSYEQYF. CDR3 nucleotide sequence: TGTGCCAGCAGCTTGGTGCCAGGGGGACCCGTATCCTACGAGCAGTACTTC.

The chain couples TRBV5-6 to TRBJ2-1; TRBD2 matches 11 bases. CDR1 SGHDT and CDR2 YYEEEE come from the germline V gene. The trim removed 5 bases at V and 3 bases at J, leaving 7 bases unmatched. The CDR3 spans 16 residues. CDR3 amino acids: CASRYLAGGLYNEQFF. The CDR3 DNA reads as TGTGCCAGCAGATATCTAGCGGGAGGACTCTACAATGAGCAGTTCTTC.

This rearrangement joins TRBV4-3 to TRBJ2-7; tentatively, D is TRBD1 (7 bases). Germline CDR1 reads LGHNA; CDR2 reads YSLEER. The V end was cut by 2 bases, the J end by 6 bases, with 20 bases between. CDR3 length: 16 amino acids. This chain's CDR3 is CASSQQPSGTAGEQYF. The CDR3 region has the DNA TGCGCCAGCAGCCAACAGCCCTCCGGGACAGCGGGCGAGCAGTACTTC.

This clone turned up a few times. The sample holds other DNA sequences that translate to the same CDR3. The chain is built from TRBV18 and TRBJ1-1; 8 nucleotides agree with TRBD1. The junction had 2 bases not matched to a gene; V was cut back by 4 bases and J by 4 bases. The CDR3 is 13 amino acids. Germline V gives CDR1 KGHSH, CDR2 LQKENI. The CDR3 reads CASSLTGGTEAFF. As DNA, the CDR3 is TGTGCCAGCTCACTAACAGGGGGCACTGAAGCTTTCTTT.

This rearrangement joins TRBV1 to TRBJ1-2. TRBV1 is a known pseudogene. The CDR3 contains 18 residues. The CDR3, as DNA: TGCACCAGCAGCCACAAGAAGGGCTGGGACCCTCGTAACTATGGCTACACCTTC. Its protein is CTSSHKKGWDPRNYGYTF.

V is TRBV2 and J is TRBJ2-2, with TRBD2 matching over 7 bases. CDR3 length: 16 amino acids. The trim removed 3 bases at V and 0 bases at J, leaving 4 bases unmatched. Germline lookup yields CDR1 SNHLY and CDR2 FYNNEI. The CDR3 loop is CASSEVGTTNTGELFF. CDR3 nucleotides: TGTGCCAGCAGTGAGGTAGGGACTACGAACACCGGGGAGCTGTTTTTT.

The chain links TRBV7-9 to TRBJ2-1; TRBD1 aligns across 7 bases. The CDR3 consists of 18 residues. In germline, CDR1 is SEHNR, CDR2 FQNEAQ (reference sequence). Trimming at V came to 1 base and at J to 4 bases, leaving 13 bases not matched to a gene. The CDR3: CASSLDRPSRGQYNEQFF. CDR3 in DNA: TGTGCCAGCAGCTTAGACCGCCCTAGTAGGGGACAGTACAATGAGCAGTTCTTC. The full variable domain, with the rest looked up from reference TRBV7-9 and TRBJ2-1, is DTGVSQNPRHKITKRGQNVTFRCDPISEHNRLYWYRQTLGQGPEFLTYFQNEAQLEKSRLLSDRFSAERPKGSFSTLEIQRTEQGDSAMYLCASSLDRPSRGQYNEQFFGPGTRLTVL.

V is TRBV6-4 and J is TRBJ2-7; D is undetermined. The CDR3 runs to 12 residues. The germline V and J ends were trimmed by 0 bases and 6 bases, with 6 bases remaining between them. Per germline, CDR1 MRHNA and CDR2 SNTAGT. The chain's CDR3 is CASSDSSGEQYF. In nucleotides, the CDR3 is TGTGCCAGCAGTGACTCCTCCGGCGAGCAGTACTTC.

The V and J genes are TRBV15 and TRBJ1-5; 7 bases agree with TRBD1. V dropped 5 bases and J dropped 2; count of bases not matched to a gene: 9. Germline values: CDR1 LNHNV, CDR2 YYDKDF (reference sequence). The CDR3 sequence is 16 residues long. The CDR3 loop reads CATSYRQGRGNQPQHF. As DNA, the CDR3 is TGTGCCACCAGCTACCGACAGGGTCGGGGCAATCAGCCCCAGCATTTT.

This clone was recorded only once. The chain carries TRBV19 and TRBJ2-3; the D gene is possibly TRBD2 (6 bases). Per the germline V gene, CDR1 is LNHDA and CDR2 is SQIVND (reference sequence). The CDR3 sequence is 13 residues long. The V gene lost 11 bases and the J gene lost 1 base, with 13 bases spanning the gap. The CDR3 spells CAANSGRTDTQYF. In DNA, the CDR3 is TGTGCCGCAAATAGCGGACGCACAGATACGCAGTATTTT.

CDR3 residues: CASSYSTAGGEKLFF. CDR3 coding DNA: TGTGCCAGCAGTTACTCGACGGCAGGGGGAGAAAAACTGTTTTTT. V is TRBV6-6 and J is TRBJ1-4; 7 bases agree with TRBD1. The germline V gene encodes CDR1 MNHNY and CDR2 SVGAGI (reference sequence). The ends lost 0 bases at V and 8 bases at J; junction bases unmatched: 6. The CDR3 is made up of 15 amino acids.

The J gene is TRBJ2-7, the V gene TRBV4-2; D possibly corresponds to TRBD2 (6 bases). The CDR3 consists of 14 residues. Germline V gene data show CDR1 as LGHNA and CDR2 as YNFKEQ. Deletions cut 4 bases from V and 4 bases from J, with 14 bases between. For the CDR3, the DNA is TGTGCCAGCAGCCTAGGAGGGACCTCATACGAGCAGTACTTC. Translating it yields CASSLGGTSYEQYF.

This sequence joins TRBV4-1 and TRBJ1-2; D not certain. This CDR3 comprises 15 residues. The germline CDR1 and CDR2 sequences are MGHRA and YSYEKL. The V and J ends lost 1 base and 11 bases respectively, with 20 bases between them. The DNA of the CDR3 is TGCGCCAGCAGCCAAGTCCCCCCCCGACTTTTCGGGTACACCTTC. It encodes CASSQVPPRLFGYTF.

This chain joins TRBV2 and TRBJ2-3; D gene unclear. V shed 5 bases and J shed 2 bases, with 5 bases lying between them. The CDR3 totals 12 residues. Germline CDR1 SNHLY, CDR2 FYNNEI. The CDR3 here is CASSPNTDTQYF. The CDR3 DNA is TGTGCCAGCAGTCCCAACACAGATACGCAGTATTTT.

This clone has only a few counts. This chain links TRBV7-9 with TRBJ1-2; the D gene is possibly TRBD1 (5 bases). Trimming left V 5 bases short and J 11 bases short, with 21 bases between. The germline V gene has CDR1 SEHNR and CDR2 FQNEAQ (reference sequence). This CDR3 has 14 amino acids. The CDR3 region is CASSPAGQTLAYTF. The CDR3 region has the DNA TGTGCCAGCAGCCCAGCGGGGCAGACCCTTGCATACACCTTC. Variable domain in full (rest from reference TRBV7-9 and TRBJ1-2): DTGVSQNPRHKITKRGQNVTFRCDPISEHNRLYWYRQTLGQGPEFLTYFQNEAQLEKSRLLSDRFSAERPKGSFSTLEIQRTEQGDSAMYLCASSPAGQTLAYTFGSGTRLTVV.

The chain couples TRBV30 to TRBJ2-3; D remains unclear. The CDR3 has 13 amino acids. CDR1 is GTSNPN and CDR2 is SVGIG in the germline V gene (reference sequence). V lost 3 bases to trimming and J lost 6 bases, with 13 bases between them. The CDR3 is CAWRANTVDTQYF. CDR3 coding DNA: TGTGCCTGGAGGGCGAACACGGTCGATACGCAGTATTTT.

With regard to this clone: At one end the junction does not follow the germline gene, possibly because of a read error. The chain combines TRBV9 with TRBJ2-2; the match to TRBD2 covers 15 bases. The germline V gene encodes CDR1 SGDLS and CDR2 YYNGEE. CDR3 length equals 16 residues. CDR3 sequence reads: CARSARTSGGARELFF. In DNA, the CDR3 is TGTGCCCGCAGCGCAAGGACTAGCGGGGGGGCCCGGGAGCTGTTTTTT.

This CDR3 is CASRPEANTGELFF. Written as DNA, the CDR3 is TGCGCCAGCAGGCCCGAAGCGAACACCGGGGAGCTGTTTTTT. This chain uses TRBV5-1 with TRBJ2-2; D is uncertain. The CDR3 loop spans 14 amino acids. Trimming cost V 5 bases and J 0 bases, with 8 bases left between them. Germline loops: CDR1 SGHRS, CDR2 YFSETQ.

This clone is a singleton in its sample. This chain links TRBV28 with TRBJ1-5; D gene ambiguous. Germline V gene sequence: CDR1 MDHEN, CDR2 SYDVKM. CDR3 length equals 13 residues. V gave up 6 bases and J gave up 11 bases, with 17 bases separating them. The CDR3 sequence is CASSIPISRTQHF. For the CDR3, the DNA is TGTGCCAGCAGCATCCCAATCTCTAGGACCCAGCATTTT.

In this sample, this clone turned up once. J is TRBJ2-6 and V is TRBV14; 7 bases line up with TRBD2. Germline values: CDR1 SGHDN, CDR2 FVKESK. V dropped 3 bases and J dropped 9; count of bases not matched to a gene: 11. The CDR3 is 16 residues long. The chain's CDR3 is CASSHSGTKFYNVLTF. The CDR3 DNA is TGTGCCAGCAGCCATTCCGGGACTAAATTTTACAACGTCCTGACTTTC.

The chain recombines TRBV6-1 with TRBJ2-6; no clear D gene. Trimming cost V 7 bases and J 2 bases, with 0 bases left between them. Germline assignment: CDR1 MNHNS and CDR2 SASEGT. This CDR3 is 11 amino acids long. The CDR3 sequence: CASTGANVLTF. The CDR3 DNA sequence: TGTGCCAGCACTGGGGCCAACGTCCTGACTTTC.

V is TRBV9 and J is TRBJ1-1; TRBD1 might be the D (6 bases). This CDR3 is 14 amino acids long. V gave up 0 bases and J gave up 4 bases, with 10 bases separating them. The germline CDR1 and CDR2 sequences are SGDLS and YYNGEE. CDR3 protein: CASSVEGERTEAFF. CDR3 in DNA: TGTGCCAGCAGCGTAGAGGGGGAACGCACTGAAGCTTTCTTT.

The genes are TRBV21-1 and TRBJ1-1; the D segment call TRBD1 is taken from the table without a DNA check. TRBV21-1 constitutes a pseudogene. This CDR3 comprises 16 residues. The CDR3 region has the DNA TGTGCCAGCAGCAAAGCGCTTAACAGCTTAAACACTGAAGCTTTCTTT. Its protein product is CASSKALNSLNTEAFF.

The chain joins TRBV6-1 to TRBJ1-1; D gene unclear. V was shortened by 3 bases and J by 5 bases, with 7 bases between the two germline ends. Germline lookup yields CDR1 MNHNS and CDR2 SASEGT. The CDR3 is made up of 12 amino acids. The CDR3 nucleotides read TGTGCCAGCAGTGACAGGAGGACTGAAGCTTTCTTT. Translating it yields CASSDRRTEAFF.

The chain employs TRBV6-4 and TRBJ2-3, with 9 bases that match TRBD2. The CDR3 runs 14 residues. Germline assignment: CDR1 MRHNA and CDR2 SNTAGT. V was clipped by 4 bases and J by 2 bases; unmatched bases: 1. CDR3 coding DNA: TGTGCCAGCAGTGTAGCGGGAGACACAGATACGCAGTATTTT. Amino acid sequence: CASSVAGDTDTQYF.